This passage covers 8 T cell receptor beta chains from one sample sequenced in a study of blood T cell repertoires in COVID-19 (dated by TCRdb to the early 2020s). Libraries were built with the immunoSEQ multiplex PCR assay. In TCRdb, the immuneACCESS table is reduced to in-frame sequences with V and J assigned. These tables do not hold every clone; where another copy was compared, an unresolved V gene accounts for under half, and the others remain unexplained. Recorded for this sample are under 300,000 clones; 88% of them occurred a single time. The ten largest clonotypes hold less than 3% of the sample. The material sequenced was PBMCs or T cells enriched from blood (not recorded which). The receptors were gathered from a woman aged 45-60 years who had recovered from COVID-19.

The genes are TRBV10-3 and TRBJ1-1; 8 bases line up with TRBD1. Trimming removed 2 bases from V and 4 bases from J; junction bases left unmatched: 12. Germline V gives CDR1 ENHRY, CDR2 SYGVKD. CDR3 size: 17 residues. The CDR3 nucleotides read TGTGCCATCAGTGAGCCGGGACAGGCCTCGGCGGGCACTGAAGCTTTCTTT. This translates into CAISEPGQASAGTEAFF.

The CDR3 bases are TGTGCCAGCAGGAAGACAGGAGTCACTGAAGCTTTCTTT. Translated: CASRKTGVTEAFF. This chain uses TRBV6-5 with TRBJ1-1, with TRBD1 as a possible D gene (6 bases). The length of the CDR3 is 13 residues. V was clipped by 6 bases and J by 4 bases, with 12 bases between them. Germline V CDR1 and CDR2: MNHEY, SVGAGI.

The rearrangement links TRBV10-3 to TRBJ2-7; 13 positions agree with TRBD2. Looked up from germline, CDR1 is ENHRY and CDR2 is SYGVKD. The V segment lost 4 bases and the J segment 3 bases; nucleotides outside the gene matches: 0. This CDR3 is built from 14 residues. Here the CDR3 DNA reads TGTGCCATCAGTGGGACTAGCGGGAGCTACGAGCAGTACTTC. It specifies CAISGTSGSYEQYF.

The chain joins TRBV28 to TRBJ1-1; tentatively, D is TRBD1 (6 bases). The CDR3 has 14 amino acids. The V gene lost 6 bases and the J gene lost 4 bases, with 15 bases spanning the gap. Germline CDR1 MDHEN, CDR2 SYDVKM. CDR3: CASSLARGSTEAFF. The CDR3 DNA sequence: TGTGCCAGCAGCTTAGCTAGGGGGAGCACTGAAGCTTTCTTT. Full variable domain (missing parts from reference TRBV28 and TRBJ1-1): DVKVTQSSRYLVKRTGEKVFLECVQDMDHENMFWYRQDPGLGLRLIYFSYDVKMKEKGDIPEGYSVSREKKERFSLILESASTNQTSMYLCASSLARGSTEAFFGQGTRLTVV.

CDR3 coding DNA: TGTGCCAGCAGCGACAGGCAGGCTGATCAGCCCCAGCATTTT. It translates to CASSDRQADQPQHF. The chain recombines TRBV28 with TRBJ1-5, with a possible D match to TRBD1 (6 bases). CDR1 MDHEN and CDR2 SYDVKM come from the germline V gene. The CDR3 length is 14 residues. V shed 6 bases and J shed 5 bases, with 14 bases lying between them.

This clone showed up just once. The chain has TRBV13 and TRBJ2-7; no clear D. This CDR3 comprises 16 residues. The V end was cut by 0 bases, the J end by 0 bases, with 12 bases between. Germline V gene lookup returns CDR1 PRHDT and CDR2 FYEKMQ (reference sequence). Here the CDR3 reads CASSLGVWRHSYEQYF. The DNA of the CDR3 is TGTGCCAGCAGCTTAGGAGTGTGGCGGCACTCCTACGAGCAGTACTTC.

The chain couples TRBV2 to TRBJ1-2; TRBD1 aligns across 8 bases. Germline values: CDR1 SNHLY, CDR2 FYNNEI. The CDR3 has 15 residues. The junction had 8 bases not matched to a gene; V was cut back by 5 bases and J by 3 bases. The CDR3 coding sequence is TGTGCCAGCAGTCCCGACAGGGGAGGGGACTATGGCTACACCTTC. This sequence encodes CASSPDRGGDYGYTF.

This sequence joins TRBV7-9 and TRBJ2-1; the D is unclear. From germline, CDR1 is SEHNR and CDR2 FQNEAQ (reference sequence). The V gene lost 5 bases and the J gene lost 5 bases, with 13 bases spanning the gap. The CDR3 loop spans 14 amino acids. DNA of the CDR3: TGTGCCAGCAGCGCCGACCGGGTGAACAATGAGCAGTTCTTC. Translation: CASSADRVNNEQFF. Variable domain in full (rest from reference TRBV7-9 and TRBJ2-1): DTGVSQNPRHKITKRGQNVTFRCDPISEHNRLYWYRQTLGQGPEFLTYFQNEAQLEKSRLLSDRFSAERPKGSFSTLEIQRTEQGDSAMYLCASSADRVNNEQFFGPGTRLTVL.